The 13 T cell receptor beta chains below were found in one sample sequenced in a study of graft-versus-host responses after intestinal transplantation. The assay was immunoSEQ multiplex PCR, and TCRdb's table has in-frame clones only and misses some. The data hold 35,000 to 55,000 clones, with about 93% observed a single time. The material was PBMCs, obtained around 27 months after a first intestinal transplant, on the day of a second. The receptors were sampled from a human patient who received an intestinal transplant, so some T cells may come from the graft donor.

As concerns this clone: The junction departs from the called germline gene at one end, perhaps through a read error. The gene calls are TRBV4-1 and TRBJ2-3, with D possibly being TRBD2 (6 bases). Looked up from germline, CDR1 is MGHRA and CDR2 is YSYEKL. The CDR3 covers 15 residues. The CDR3 spells CASSQERTSTDTRYF. In nucleotides, the CDR3 is TGCGCCAGCAGCCAAGAACGCACTAGCACAGATACGCGGTATTTT.

V is TRBV19 and J is TRBJ1-2, with D possibly matching TRBD1 (6 bases). There are 15 residues in the CDR3. CDR1 and CDR2 from the germline V gene are LNHDA and SQIVND (reference sequence). V lost 3 bases to trimming and J lost 3 bases, with 14 bases between them. CDR3 DNA: TGTGCCAGTAGTATCCTACAGGGTCCGGACTATGGCTACACCTTC. It translates to CASSILQGPDYGYTF.

The chain couples TRBV25-1 to TRBJ1-4; 7 bases are a match to TRBD1. Germline loops: CDR1 MGHDK, CDR2 SYGVNS. V trimming: 3 bases; J trimming: 7 bases; junction bases outside the gene matches: 2. CDR3 size: 13 residues. CDR3 amino acids: CASSDRGFEKLFF. CDR3 nucleotide sequence: TGTGCCAGCAGTGACAGGGGGTTTGAAAAACTGTTTTTT.

CDR3 loop: CASSYRPQATGELFF. The CDR3 DNA reads as TGTGCCAGCAGTTACCGCCCCCAAGCTACCGGGGAGCTGTTTTTT. The chain employs TRBV6-6 and TRBJ2-2; the D is unclear. The germline CDR1 and CDR2 sequences are MNHNY and SVGAGI (reference sequence). Trimming cost V 2 bases and J 5 bases, with 12 bases left between them. This CDR3 spans 15 amino acids.

This clone occurred once. The chain recombines TRBV10-1 with TRBJ2-1; possibly TRBD2 for D (7 bases). CDR1 and CDR2 (germline): WNHNN, SYGVQD (reference sequence). V was cut by 1 base and J by 3 bases, with 13 bases left in between. CDR3 length: 16 amino acids. In DNA, the CDR3 is TGCGCCAGCAGTGAGTTTCCCGGGGGGCTCTACAATGAGCAGTTCTTC. Encoded protein: CASSEFPGGLYNEQFF.

The CDR3 is CASSYSPHDGYTF. CDR3 DNA sequence: TGTGCCAGCAGTTACTCCCCCCACGATGGCTACACCTTC. The rearrangement joins TRBV6-6 to TRBJ1-2; D not resolved. The CDR3 contains 13 residues. The V gene lost 0 bases and the J gene lost 6 bases, with 8 bases spanning the gap. Germline V CDR1 and CDR2: MNHNY, SVGAGI (reference sequence).

The rearrangement uses TRBV28 and TRBJ2-7, with TRBD1 identical over 9 bases. The junction had 5 bases not matched to a gene; V was cut back by 5 bases and J by 6 bases. Germline values: CDR1 MDHEN, CDR2 SYDVKM. The CDR3 is made up of 13 amino acids. CDR3 amino acids: CASSGGQGREQYF. CDR3 sequence (DNA): TGTGCCAGCAGTGGGGGACAGGGTCGCGAGCAGTACTTC. Full variable domain (missing parts from reference TRBV28 and TRBJ2-7): DVKVTQSSRYLVKRTGEKVFLECVQDMDHENMFWYRQDPGLGLRLIYFSYDVKMKEKGDIPEGYSVSREKKERFSLILESASTNQTSMYLCASSGGQGREQYFGPGTRLTVT.

The rearrangement uses TRBV5-8 and TRBJ1-1, with D unresolved. CDR3 length equals 14 residues. V lost 3 bases and J lost 4, with 13 bases in between. Germline-derived CDR1 and CDR2 are SGHTS and YDEGEE. CDR3 sequence (DNA): TGTGCCAGCAGCTGGGGAGTCGGTAGCACTGAAGCTTTCTTT. Protein: CASSWGVGSTEAFF.

The rearrangement joins TRBV11-2 to TRBJ1-5, with 9 bases fitting TRBD1. With V trimmed by 5 bases and J by 3 bases, 11 bases remained unmatched. CDR3 length: 17 amino acids. The V gene's germline CDR1 is SGHAT and CDR2 FQNNGV. CDR3 loop: CASSTGTGHSSNQPQHF. In DNA, the CDR3 is TGTGCCAGCAGCACCGGGACAGGGCACAGTTCCAATCAGCCCCAGCATTTT.

The genes are TRBV27 and TRBJ1-5; TRBD1 matches at 9 bases. The CDR3 runs to 13 residues. Germline CDR1 MNHEY, CDR2 SMNVEV (reference sequence). After removal of 5 bases from V and 7 bases from J, the junction contained 3 bases not matched to a gene. CDR3 residues: CASSPDRGQPQHF. DNA of the CDR3: TGTGCCAGCAGTCCGGACAGGGGCCAGCCCCAGCATTTT.

The chain combines TRBV5-1 with TRBJ1-1, with 7 positions matching TRBD1. CDR3 length: 17 amino acids. V was pared by 2 bases and J by 4 bases, with 14 bases of the junction left unmatched. Germline lookup yields CDR1 SGHRS and CDR2 YFSETQ. The CDR3: CASSFRDRSYTGTEAFF. The CDR3 region has the DNA TGCGCCAGCAGCTTCCGGGACAGATCCTATACGGGCACTGAAGCTTTCTTT.

V is TRBV7-3 and J is TRBJ2-2, with a tentative D call TRBD1 (6 bases). Trimming cost V 1 base and J 7 bases, with 13 bases left between them. CDR1 and CDR2 (germline): SGHTA, FQGTGA. The CDR3 sequence is 15 residues long. The CDR3 sequence: CASSLRGQRGGELFF. Written as DNA, the CDR3 is TGTGCCAGCAGCTTAAGGGGGCAGCGAGGCGGGGAGCTGTTTTTT.

The chain joins TRBV5-6 to TRBJ2-7; D is perhaps TRBD1 (6 bases). Germline V gives CDR1 SGHDT, CDR2 YYEEEE. The CDR3 contains 14 residues. Trimming took 4 bases from V and 1 from J, leaving 12 bases between them. The CDR3 protein is CASSEKQGSYEQYF. The CDR3 DNA is TGTGCCAGCAGCGAAAAACAGGGATCCTACGAGCAGTACTTC.